This TCR beta chain was recorded in a study of blood T cell repertoires in COVID-19. Libraries were prepared by immunoSEQ multiplex PCR; TCRdb keeps only in-frame clonotypes and omits some of them. The sample records approximately 140,000 clones, about 87% being singletons. The sequencing input was peripheral blood. The clonotype originates from a man between 60 and 75 years old with active or convalescent COVID-19.

The CDR3 loop reads CASPHYRGKRNEQFF. For the CDR3, the DNA is TGCGCCAGCCCCCACTACAGGGGGAAGAGGAATGAGCAGTTCTTC. The V and J genes are TRBV23-1 and TRBJ2-1; TRBD1 matches 8 bases. TRBV23-1 belongs to the ORF category, with a function that is uncertain. The CDR3 is made up of 15 amino acids. The V gene end was trimmed by 8 bases and the J gene end by 7 bases; junction bases not matched to a gene: 13.